One and the same sample provided the 10 T cell receptor beta chains below, sequenced in a study of blood T cell repertoires in COVID-19. Libraries were prepared by immunoSEQ multiplex PCR; TCRdb keeps only in-frame clonotypes and omits some of them. The table shows hundreds of thousands of clones, with over 80% occurring only once. Sequencing was done on a sample of peripheral blood. These receptors were collected from a woman between 50 and 59 years old with COVID-19, enrolled during active disease.

The rearrangement uses TRBV5-1 and TRBJ2-3; no clear D. Trimming stripped 0 bases from V and 5 bases from J, with 10 bases between. Germline V gene lookup returns CDR1 SGHRS and CDR2 YFSETQ. There are 14 residues in the CDR3. CDR3 protein: CASSLVPGIDTQYF. In DNA form, the CDR3 reads TGCGCCAGCAGCTTGGTGCCAGGCATAGATACGCAGTATTTT.

The CDR3 nucleotides read TGTGCCAGCAGCATGGCCAGGGAAAAACTGTTTTTT. Translating it yields CASSMAREKLFF. This chain uses TRBV7-6 with TRBJ1-4; no firm D call. V was clipped by 5 bases and J by 8 bases, with 9 bases between them. The V gene's germline CDR1 is SGHVS and CDR2 FNYEAQ. The CDR3 totals 12 residues.

The chain carries TRBV10-3 and TRBJ1-2; TRBD1 agrees at 8 bases. This CDR3 comprises 12 residues. CDR1 is ENHRY and CDR2 is SYGVKD in the germline V gene. With 6 bases clipped from V and 4 bases from J, the junction kept 1 base outside the gene matches. The CDR3 spells CAISTGGYGYTF. The CDR3 nucleotides are TGTGCCATCAGCACAGGGGGCTATGGCTACACCTTC.

The chain carries TRBV3-1 (or the pseudogene TRBV3-2) and TRBJ2-5; D may be TRBD1 (6 bases). The CDR3 totals 14 residues. Trimming shortened V by 4 bases and J by 4 bases, and 13 bases separated the two germline ends. The germline V gene has CDR1 LGHDT and CDR2 YNNKEL (reference sequence). The CDR3: CASSRINRAETQYF. The CDR3 region has the DNA TGTGCCAGCAGCCGTATTAACAGGGCAGAGACCCAGTACTTC.

This chain uses TRBV4-2 with TRBJ1-6, with a weak D call TRBD1 (6 bases). The CDR3 covers 19 residues. Germline CDR1 is LGHNA and CDR2 is YNFKEQ. Trimming took off 2 bases at V and 0 bases at J, with 17 bases between the two ends. Written as DNA, the CDR3 is TGTGCCAGCAGCCAACGGGGGGGCAGCGACCTCTCCTATAATTCACCCCTCCACTTT. Translating it yields CASSQRGGSDLSYNSPLHF.

V is TRBV10-3 and J is TRBJ1-1; the D gene is possibly TRBD1 (6 bases). V was pared by 2 bases and J by 1 base, with 8 bases between. This CDR3 is 14 amino acids long. Germline loops: CDR1 ENHRY, CDR2 SYGVKD. The CDR3 DNA reads as TGTGCCATCAGTGAGGTAGGGGGGAACACTGAAGCTTTCTTT. Its translation is CAISEVGGNTEAFF.

The chain carries TRBV29-1 and TRBJ2-7, with D possibly matching TRBD2 (5 bases). This CDR3 contains 12 residues. Germline values: CDR1 SQVTM, CDR2 ANQGSEA. V gave up 3 bases and J gave up 2 bases, with 8 bases separating them. DNA for the CDR3: TGCAGCGTTGAGGGGAGCCCCTACGAGCAGTACTTC. Amino acid sequence: CSVEGSPYEQYF.

This rearrangement joins TRBV24-1 to TRBJ2-7; perhaps TRBD1 as D (6 bases). This CDR3 is 15 amino acids long. The germline V and J ends were trimmed by 7 bases and 2 bases, with 17 bases remaining between them. The germline gives CDR1 KGHDR, CDR2 SFDVKD. The CDR3 reads CATSYGTLGAYEQYF. For the CDR3, the DNA is TGTGCCACCAGCTACGGGACACTTGGGGCCTACGAGCAGTACTTC.

The chain employs TRBV6-4 and TRBJ1-6, with 10 bases lining up with TRBD1. The CDR3 covers 14 residues. Germline lookup yields CDR1 MRHNA and CDR2 SNTAGT. With 5 bases clipped from V and 10 bases from J, the junction kept 5 bases outside the gene matches. The DNA for the CDR3 is TGTGCCAGCAGTCGGGACAGGGGTGGCTCACCCCTCCACTTT. The encoded protein is CASSRDRGGSPLHF.

This chain joins TRBV6-6 and TRBJ2-7; TRBD2 matches 13 bases. CDR1 and CDR2 from the germline V gene are MNHNY and SVGAGI (reference sequence). The CDR3 length is 16 residues. After removal of 0 bases from V and 6 bases from J, the junction contained 5 bases not matched to a gene. CDR3: CASSYSLAGGKIEQYF. CDR3 in DNA: TGTGCCAGCAGTTACTCACTAGCGGGAGGGAAAATCGAGCAGTACTTC.